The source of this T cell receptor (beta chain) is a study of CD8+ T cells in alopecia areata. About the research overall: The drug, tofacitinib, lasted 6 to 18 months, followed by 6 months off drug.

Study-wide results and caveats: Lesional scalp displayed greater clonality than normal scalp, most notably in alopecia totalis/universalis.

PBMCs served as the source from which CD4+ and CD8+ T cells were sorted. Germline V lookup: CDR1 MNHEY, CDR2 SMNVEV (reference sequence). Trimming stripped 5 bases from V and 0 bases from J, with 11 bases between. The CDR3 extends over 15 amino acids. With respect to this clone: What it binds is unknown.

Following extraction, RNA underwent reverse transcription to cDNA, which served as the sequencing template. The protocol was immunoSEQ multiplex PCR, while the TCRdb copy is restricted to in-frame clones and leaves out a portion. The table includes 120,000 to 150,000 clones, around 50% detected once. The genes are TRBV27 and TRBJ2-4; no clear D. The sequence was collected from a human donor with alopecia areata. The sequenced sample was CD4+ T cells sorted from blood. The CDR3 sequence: CASSPTEIAKNIQYF. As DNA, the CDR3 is TGTGCCAGCAGTCCTACCGAAATAGCCAAAAACATTCAGTACTTC.